Shown below are 10 T cell receptor beta chains from a single sample sequenced in a study of T cells in Graves' hyperthyroidism and ophthalmopathy. RNA transcripts gave rise to amplified TCR beta CDR3 regions. HTBI primers drove first-round RT-PCR of the TCR CDR3. MiXCR, applied by TCRdb to the multiplex PCR reads, yields one record per CDR3 protein. The sample gives 350,000 to 500,000 distinct CDR3 sequences, approximately 14% of which show up once; about 5% is in the top ten. The sequencing input was blood. The receptors were sampled from a woman between 18 and 29 years old with Graves' hyperthyroidism.

This clonotype showed up just a few times. The chain links TRBV20-1 to TRBJ2-7; D is ambiguous. The CDR3 sequence is 11 residues long. Trimming stripped 4 bases from V and 4 bases from J, with 8 bases between. Germline CDR1 reads DFQATT; CDR2 reads SNEGSKA (reference sequence). The CDR3 DNA reads TGCAGTGCTACACCCCTATACGAGCAGTACTTC. Its protein is CSATPLYEQYF.

This clonotype was seen many times. The chain has TRBV7-3 and TRBJ2-3; D is unresolved. V dropped 5 bases and J dropped 2 bases, with 8 bases sitting between them. CDR1 SGHTA and CDR2 FQGTGA come from the germline V gene. This CDR3 spans 13 amino acids. The DNA of the CDR3 is TGTGCCAGCAGCCCGGCCGCCACAGATACGCAGTATTTT. Translated: CASSPAATDTQYF.

The chain combines TRBV12-3 or TRBV12-4 with TRBJ1-2, with TRBD1 identical over 8 bases. V lost 5 bases, J lost 3 bases, and 5 bases stayed unmatched. This CDR3 region has 14 residues. The CDR3 spells CASSPTGGYYGYTF. The CDR3 nucleotides are TGTGCCAGCAGTCCTACAGGGGGGTACTATGGCTACACCTTC.

This clonotype was counted ten times or more. The CDR3 DNA reads TGTGCCAGCAGCTTATCTTTTCAGGGCTTCGTTGAGGCCCCAGGGAATGAGCAGTTCTTC. Residues: CASSLSFQGFVEAPGNEQFF. The gene calls are TRBV7-3 and TRBJ2-1, with D tentatively TRBD1 (5 bases). V was pared by 2 bases and J by 7 bases, with 30 bases between. Germline CDR1 and CDR2: SGHTA and FQGTGA. The CDR3 totals 20 residues.

This clonotype was detected a few times. The chain joins TRBV28 to TRBJ2-5; perhaps TRBD2 as D (6 bases). V lost 3 bases, J lost 5 bases, and 19 bases lay in between. Germline V gives CDR1 MDHEN, CDR2 SYDVKM. This CDR3 contains 16 residues. Written as DNA, the CDR3 is TGTGCCAGCAGTTTGTGGGGCGGGATGGGTAGGGAGACCCAGTACTTC. Residues: CASSLWGGMGRETQYF.

The V and J genes are TRBV6-1 and TRBJ1-4, with 9 bases that match TRBD1. Losses at the gene ends were 9 bases for V and 5 bases for J; bases not matched to a gene: 13. CDR1 is MNHNS and CDR2 is SASEGT in the germline V gene. The CDR3 is made up of 16 amino acids. CDR3 protein: CASPPGQGTPNEKLFF. In nucleotides, the CDR3 is TGTGCCAGTCCCCCGGGACAGGGAACCCCCAATGAAAAACTGTTTTTT.

This chain links TRBV5-5 with TRBJ2-2; the D gene is possibly TRBD2 (6 bases). Looked up from germline, CDR1 is SGHKS and CDR2 is YYEKEE (reference sequence). The CDR3 contains 16 residues. V was pared by 5 bases and J by 5 bases, with 19 bases between. The CDR3: CASRVGGLLGTGELFF. The CDR3 nucleotides are TGTGCCAGCAGGGTTGGAGGGCTATTAGGAACCGGGGAGCTGTTTTTT.

In this sample, this clonotype turned up once. Lacking the conserved final phenylalanine or tryptophan, this CDR3 likely reflects a read error. The chain is built from TRBV20-1 and TRBJ1-2, with TRBD1 identical over 8 bases. With V trimmed by 6 bases and J by 5 bases, 11 bases remained unmatched. Germline CDR1 and CDR2: DFQATT and SNEGSKA (reference sequence). The CDR3 spans 14 residues. The CDR3 sequence is CSAPRTGSEYGYTL. The DNA for the CDR3 is TGCAGTGCACCGCGGACAGGGAGTGAGTATGGCTACACCCTC.

With respect to this clonotype: This could be a read error, since a much larger clone is one nucleotide away. The CDR3 region is CASSLADGGTDTQYF. The CDR3 coding sequence is TGTGCCAGCAGCTTAGCCGACGGGGGAACAGATACGCAGTATTTT. This sequence joins TRBV11-3 and TRBJ2-3; weak D call: TRBD2 (6 bases). Germline CDR1 is SGHNT and CDR2 is YENEEA. V was cut by 1 base and J by 3 bases, with 11 bases left in between. There are 15 residues in the CDR3.

This clonotype has just a few counts. The gene calls are TRBV27 and TRBJ1-5; D unclear. This CDR3 comprises 15 residues. Trimming shortened V by 1 base and J by 7 bases, and 14 bases separated the two germline ends. The germline V gene encodes CDR1 MNHEY and CDR2 SMNVEV (reference sequence). This CDR3 is CASSLLAGQPQPQHF. CDR3 nucleotides: TGTGCCAGCAGTTTATTGGCAGGTCAACCCCAGCCCCAGCATTTT.